This T cell receptor beta chain was found in a study of follicular helper T cells after annual influenza vaccination. Study context: For some subjects, blood spans the 2013-2014, 2014-2015 and 2015-2016 annual vaccinations. General observations from the study: Productive TCRB sequences came from only about 8.5-21% of cells. Most later recoveries of Day 7 ICOS+CD38+ clones were ICOS-CD38- cTfh.

Regarding this clone: Its target is unknown.

Using immunoSEQ multiplex PCR, the repertoire was profiled, and TCRdb retains in-frame clones only, with some absent. The sample contains about 7,200 clones, 75% to 90% of which appear only once. Trimming shortened V by 5 bases and J by 5 bases, and 12 bases separated the two germline ends. Germline loops: CDR1 MDHEN, CDR2 SYDVKM. This CDR3 spans 13 amino acids. Time point here: 2015-2016 season, 7 days after influenza vaccination. Adults received seasonal inactivated influenza vaccine, with sorted blood CD4 subsets sequenced before and after. The receptor's source is an adult who received the influenza vaccine. The chain is built from TRBV28 and TRBJ1-2, with D possibly being TRBD1 (5 bases). Sample: CXCR5- memory CD4+ T cells sorted from blood, taken 7 days after influenza vaccination. DNA of the CDR3: TGTGCCAGCAGTCTTGGGACGGTGTATGGCTACACCTTC. Its translation: CASSLGTVYGYTF.